This T cell receptor beta chain was identified during a study of T cells in Graves' hyperthyroidism and ophthalmopathy (dated by TCRdb to the late 2010s). About the full investigation: Peripheral blood was collected at initial diagnosis, before any treatment. TCR V-J signatures able to tell the groups apart were searched for in a discovery cohort of 100 patients, of whom fewer than 45 had Graves' ophthalmopathy and around 56 had stable Graves' hyperthyroidism. Whether ophthalmopathy could be predicted prospectively was tested in an independent validation cohort made up of about 20 hyperthyroidism patients plus 17 patients who later progressed to ophthalmopathy. The 95 to 100 discovery patients were randomly divided into training and test sets at a 7:3 ratio. In addition, the study compared T-cell repertoires in thyroid tissue and in blood from about six Graves' hyperthyroidism patients. Following sampling, methimazole starting at 30 mg daily was given to hyperthyroidism patients, and high-dose intravenous methylprednisolone was given to ophthalmopathy patients. According to the paper, TCR Vbeta CDR3 sequencing was carried out on roughly 130 peripheral blood samples, which came from under 50 ophthalmopathy, around 74 hyperthyroidism and approximately 17 progressor patients. Overall results and qualifications from the work: No statistical method was used to fix the sample size in advance, and group allocation was not hidden from the investigators. During validation, the model predicted progression to ophthalmopathy a median of about 6.5 months ahead of onset, with around 71% sensitivity and roughly 72% specificity. Most expanded thyroid clonotypes (frequency above 0.001) were also detected in blood, a finding suggesting that blood repertoires may reflect thyroid immune responses. In cross-validation, a model built on a 13 V-J signature told ophthalmopathy apart from stable hyperthyroidism with approximately 90% sensitivity and about 81% specificity, and in testing the same model reached 80%/75%.

Ophthalmopathy patients had moderately to severely active disease, with a Clinical Activity Score of 3 or more, a NOSPECS grade of 4 or more, and a disease duration of less than 3 months. Exclusion was applied to patients with uncontrolled infections, other autoimmune diseases, pregnancy or lactation. Diagnoses relied on clinical symptoms, serum thyroxine and TRAb, thyroid ultrasound and orbital computed tomography. Ficoll-Paque density gradient centrifugation was used to isolate PBMCs from about 9.4 ml of fresh peripheral blood. Trizol reagent was used to extract total RNA, and RNA quality was then checked on an Agilent 2100 Bioanalyzer. This clonotype was seen many times. Its specific antigen is unknown. Base qualities are not at hand, and no much larger clone is one base apart. The TCR beta CDR3 regions were amplified from the RNA transcripts. A first-round RT-PCR of the TCR CDR3 used the HTBI primer set with the Qiagen OneStep RT-PCR kit. Libraries were constructed in a second round of multiplex PCR, after which size selection and purification were performed. Paired-end sequencing of the libraries was performed with 100 bp reads on an Illumina HiSeq2000. In the authors' own workflow: Raw data were processed with SOAPnuke, discarding reads with adapters, uncalled bases, mean Phred below 15, or no exact constant-primer or identifier match. COPE v1.2.5 was used to merge the high-quality paired reads, and each unique nucleotide sequence was defined as a clonotype. MiTCR v1.1 was used to align clonotypes to the IMGT TRBV, TRBD and TRBJ reference segments. Analysis was restricted to V-J combinations with a frequency above 0.0001, which covered 99.2% of repertoires. A TCS score was defined as the ratio between F50 (clonal expansion) and ExV (chaos), using BLOSUM62-based TCRdist between CDR3 peptides within each V-J. Welch's t-statistics and random forest reduced roughly 540 V-J features to roughly 13, which were used in a naive Bayes classifier (R e1071). The raw public reads went through TCRdb reprocessing: fastp at Q25, MiXCR clone calling, in-frame beta chains kept. A single entry per CDR3 protein holds the most common genes and DNA from its merged rows. TCRdb, not the original authors, processed these V and J calls. Across this sample there are a few hundred thousand distinct CDR3 sequences, with approximately 15% seen only once. Together, the top ten hold roughly a fifth of the sample.

Reading from cysteine to phenylalanine, the CDR3 counts 13 amino acids. Only CDR3 DNA is held: 39 bases, read in frame from base 1. V was cut back by 5 bases and J by 8 bases, leaving a gap of 15 bases between them. Via the germline V gene (reference sequence), CDR1 is DFQATT and CDR2 SNEGSKA. Material for sequencing was blood. This receptor was identified in a woman under 40 with Graves' ophthalmopathy. The rearranged segments are TRBV20-1 and TRBJ1-4; the D region possibly corresponds to TRBD1 (5 bases align). The CDR3 region reads CSAGEAGGEKLFF. The DNA reads TGCAGTGCTGGCGAAGCGGGGGGGGAAAAACTGTTTTTT.